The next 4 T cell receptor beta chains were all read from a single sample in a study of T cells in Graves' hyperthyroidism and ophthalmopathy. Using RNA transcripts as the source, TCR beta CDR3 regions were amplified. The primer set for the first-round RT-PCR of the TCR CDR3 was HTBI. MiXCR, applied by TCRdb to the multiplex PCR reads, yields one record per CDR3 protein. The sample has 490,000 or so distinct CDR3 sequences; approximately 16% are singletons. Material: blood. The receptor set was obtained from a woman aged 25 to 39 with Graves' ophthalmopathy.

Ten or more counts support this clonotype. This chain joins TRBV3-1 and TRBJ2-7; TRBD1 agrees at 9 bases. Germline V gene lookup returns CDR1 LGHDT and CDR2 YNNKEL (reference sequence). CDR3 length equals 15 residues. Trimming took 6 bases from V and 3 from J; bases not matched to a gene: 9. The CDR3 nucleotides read TGTGCCAGCAGGCGCATGACAGGGGGTGGCTACGAGCAGTACTTC. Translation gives CASRRMTGGGYEQYF.

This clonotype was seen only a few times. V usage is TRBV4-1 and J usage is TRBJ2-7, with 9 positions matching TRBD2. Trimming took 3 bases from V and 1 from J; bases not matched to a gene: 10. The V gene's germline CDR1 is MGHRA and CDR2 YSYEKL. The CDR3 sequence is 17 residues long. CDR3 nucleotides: TGCGCCAGCAGCCAGGGAATACTAGCGGGTGAGTCCTACGAGCAGTACTTC. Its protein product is CASSQGILAGESYEQYF.

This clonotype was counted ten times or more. CDR3 sequence: CASSLITEAFF. CDR3 nucleotides: TGTGCCAGCAGCTTGATCACTGAAGCTTTCTTT. The V and J genes are TRBV28 and TRBJ1-1, with no clear D. CDR3 length: 11 residues. The V gene's germline CDR1 is MDHEN and CDR2 SYDVKM. Trimming took off 6 bases at V and 4 bases at J, with 6 bases between the two ends.

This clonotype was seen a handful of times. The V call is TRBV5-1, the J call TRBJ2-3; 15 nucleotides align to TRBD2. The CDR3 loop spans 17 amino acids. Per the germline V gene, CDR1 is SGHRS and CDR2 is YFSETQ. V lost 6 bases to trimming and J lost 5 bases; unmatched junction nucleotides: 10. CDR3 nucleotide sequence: TGCGCCAGCAAATCCCTCGGACTAGCGGGAGGGCAAGATACGCAGTATTTT. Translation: CASKSLGLAGGQDTQYF.